The 14 T cell receptor beta chains reported below all come from one sample, sequenced in a study of blood T cell repertoires in COVID-19. Only in-frame clones appear in the TCRdb table, and some are missing; sequencing was by immunoSEQ multiplex PCR. This sample has just under 350,000 clones, with around four fifths found just once. The sequenced sample was peripheral blood. The receptor source for this set is a young man with active or convalescent COVID-19.

The rearrangement links TRBV6-5 to TRBJ1-4, with D hard to call. V was pared by 7 bases and J by 8 bases, with 11 bases between. Germline V lookup: CDR1 MNHEY, CDR2 SVGAGI. The CDR3 consists of 12 residues. Here the CDR3 reads CASTDMPEKLFF. In DNA, the CDR3 is TGTGCCAGCACCGACATGCCGGAAAAACTGTTTTTT.

This chain joins TRBV12-3 or TRBV12-4 and TRBJ1-1; D is undetermined. V was shortened by 6 bases and J by 9 bases, with 17 bases between the two germline ends. This CDR3 spans 13 amino acids. The CDR3 reads CASSRLREGKAFF. For the CDR3, the DNA is TGTGCCAGCAGCCGACTTAGGGAGGGTAAAGCTTTCTTT.

The rearrangement joins TRBV27 to TRBJ1-2, with TRBD1 matching 10 bases. Germline values: CDR1 MNHEY, CDR2 SMNVEV (reference sequence). This CDR3 region has 14 residues. Trimming cost V 2 bases and J 3 bases; bases outside gene matches: 0. The CDR3 is CASSLGTGDYGYTF. The CDR3 DNA sequence: TGTGCCAGCAGTTTAGGGACAGGGGACTATGGCTACACCTTC.

This clone has a handful of counts. The chain uses TRBV6-6 and TRBJ1-5; D is unclear. The V end was cut by 5 bases, the J end by 2 bases, with 7 bases between. CDR1 MNHNY and CDR2 SVGAGI come from the germline V gene (reference sequence). The CDR3 has 13 amino acids. CDR3 sequence reads: CASSPLGNQPQHF. The CDR3, as DNA: TGTGCCAGCAGTCCCCTCGGCAATCAGCCCCAGCATTTT.

This CDR3 reads CASRLPGGAQETQYF. The DNA of the CDR3 is TGTGCCAGCAGGCTCCCGGGGGGGGCGCAGGAGACCCAGTACTTC. The chain has TRBV6-6 and TRBJ2-5; 8 nucleotides line up with TRBD2. CDR1 and CDR2 from the germline V gene are MNHNY and SVGAGI (reference sequence). The CDR3 runs to 15 residues. The V and J ends lost 6 bases and 5 bases, in that order; junction bases with no gene match: 11.

The rearrangement uses TRBV6-5 and TRBJ1-2; tentatively, D is TRBD1 (6 bases). There are 13 residues in the CDR3. CDR1 is MNHEY, CDR2 SVGAGI, per germline. The V gene lost 6 bases and the J gene lost 9 bases, with 17 bases spanning the gap. For the CDR3, the DNA is TGTGCCAGCAGCCCCGGACAGAGGGTCAGCTACACCTTC. Protein sequence: CASSPGQRVSYTF.

CDR3 sequence reads: CASSQGQGAEYGYTF. DNA of the CDR3: TGCGCCAGCAGCCAGGGACAGGGGGCAGAATATGGCTACACCTTC. The genes are TRBV4-1 and TRBJ1-2; 12 bases are shared with TRBD1. Germline-derived CDR1 and CDR2 are MGHRA and YSYEKL. V lost 3 bases to trimming and J lost 5 bases; unmatched junction nucleotides: 4. The CDR3 length is 15 residues.

Of note for this clone: Within the sample, other DNA sequences also encode this same CDR3. CDR3 protein: CASSPTGNTEAFF. CDR3 nucleotide sequence: TGTGCCAGCTCACCTACAGGGAACACTGAAGCTTTCTTT. The chain employs TRBV18 and TRBJ1-1; maybe TRBD1 (5 bases). CDR1 is KGHSH, CDR2 LQKENI, per germline. Trimming left V 3 bases short and J 1 base short, with 6 bases between. This CDR3 has 13 residues. The full variable domain, its missing parts supplied by reference TRBV18 and TRBJ1-1, is NAGVMQNPRHLVRRRGQEARLRCSPMKGHSHVYWYRQLPEEGLKFMVYLQKENIIDESGMPKERFSAEFPKEGPSILRIQQVVRGDSAAYFCASSPTGNTEAFFGQGTRLTVV.

The count of this clone is one. The chain is built from TRBV7-2 and TRBJ2-3, with 10 bases matching TRBD2. The germline gives CDR1 SGHTA, CDR2 FQGNSA. J gave up 2 bases and V 5 bases, and 7 bases lay outside the gene matches. The CDR3 is made up of 16 amino acids. The chain's CDR3 is CASSRWTSGPTDTQYF. The DNA for the CDR3 is TGTGCCAGCAGCAGGTGGACTAGCGGCCCCACAGATACGCAGTATTTT.

The rearrangement links TRBV6-4 to TRBJ2-3; 10 bases match TRBD1. V shed 5 bases and J 4 bases; nucleotides not matched to a gene: 3. This CDR3 has 14 amino acids. CDR1 is MRHNA, CDR2 SNTAGT, per germline. In DNA, the CDR3 is TGTGCCAGCAGTCAGACAGGGGGCGCAGATACGCAGTATTTT. As protein: CASSQTGGADTQYF.

This chain joins TRBV7-8 and TRBJ2-7; 9 bases agree with TRBD1. Germline V gene lookup returns CDR1 SGHVS and CDR2 FQNEAQ. J lost 4 bases, V lost 3 bases, and 7 bases had no gene match. The CDR3 extends over 15 amino acids. The CDR3 protein is CASSFGTGLSYEQYF. CDR3 coding DNA: TGTGCCAGCAGCTTTGGGACAGGGCTCAGTTACGAGCAGTACTTC.

In its sample, this clone was seen once. The chain couples TRBV6-5 to TRBJ1-2, with 7 bases fitting TRBD1. Germline V CDR1 and CDR2: MNHEY, SVGAGI. The CDR3 spans 15 residues. V lost 5 bases to trimming and J lost 0 bases; unmatched junction nucleotides: 6. The DNA of the CDR3 is TGTGCCAGCAGTCGACAGGGAAGGGCTAACTATGGCTACACCTTC. Its protein product is CASSRQGRANYGYTF.

This clone was recorded at least ten times. This rearrangement joins TRBV7-2 to TRBJ2-1; TRBD2 agrees at 13 bases. The CDR3 consists of 16 residues. V lost 5 bases, J lost 1 base, and 2 bases stayed unmatched. The germline gives CDR1 SGHTA, CDR2 FQGNSA. CDR3 DNA: TGTGCCAGCAGCCTGACTAGCGGGGGGTCCTACAATGAGCAGTTCTTC. This encodes CASSLTSGGSYNEQFF.

The chain recombines TRBV6-6 with TRBJ2-3; 11 nucleotides agree with TRBD2. CDR1 is MNHNY, CDR2 SVGAGI, per germline (reference sequence). The CDR3 runs to 17 residues. Trimming cost V 5 bases and J 5 bases; bases outside gene matches: 12. As DNA, the CDR3 is TGTGCCAGCAGTCGTTGGGCTAGCGGGAGGTTGGGAGATACGCAGTATTTT. This translates into CASSRWASGRLGDTQYF.